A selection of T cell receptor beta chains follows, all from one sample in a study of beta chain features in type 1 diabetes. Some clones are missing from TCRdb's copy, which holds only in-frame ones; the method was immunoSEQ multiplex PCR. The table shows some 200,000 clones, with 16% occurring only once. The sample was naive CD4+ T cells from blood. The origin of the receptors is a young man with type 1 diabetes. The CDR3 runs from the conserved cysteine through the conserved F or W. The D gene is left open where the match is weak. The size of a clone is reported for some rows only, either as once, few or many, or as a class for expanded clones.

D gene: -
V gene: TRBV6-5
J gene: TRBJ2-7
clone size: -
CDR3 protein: CASSYALRQSYEQYF
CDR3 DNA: TGTGCCAGCAGTTACGCACTCCGACAGTCCTACGAGCAGTACTTC

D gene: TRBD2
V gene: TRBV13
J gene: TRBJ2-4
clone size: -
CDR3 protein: CASSFHGTSGTNIQYF
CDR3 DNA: TGTGCCAGCAGCTTTCACGGGACTAGCGGAACAAACATTCAGTACTTC

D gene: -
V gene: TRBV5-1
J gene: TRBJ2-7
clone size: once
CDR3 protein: CASSNEMYEQYF
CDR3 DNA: TGCGCCAGCAGCAATGAGATGTACGAGCAGTACTTC

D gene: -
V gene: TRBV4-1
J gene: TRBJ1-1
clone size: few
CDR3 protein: CASSQQGWGAVSEAFF
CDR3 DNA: TGCGCCAGCAGCCAACAGGGTTGGGGGGCAGTCTCTGAAGCTTTCTTT

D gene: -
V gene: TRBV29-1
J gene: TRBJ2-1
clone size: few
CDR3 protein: CSVEESSYNEQFF
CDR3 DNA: TGCAGCGTTGAAGAAAGCTCCTACAATGAGCAGTTCTTC

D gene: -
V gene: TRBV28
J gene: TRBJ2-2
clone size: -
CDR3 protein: CASRVSNTGELFF
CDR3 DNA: TGTGCCAGCAGAGTCTCGAACACCGGGGAGCTGTTTTTT

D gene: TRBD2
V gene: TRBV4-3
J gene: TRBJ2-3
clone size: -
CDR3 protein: CASSQGLSAGVIGDTQYF
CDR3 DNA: TGCGCCAGCAGCCAAGGTTTATCAGCGGGAGTGATAGGAGATACGCAGTATTTT

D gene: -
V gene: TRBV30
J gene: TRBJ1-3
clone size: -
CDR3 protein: CASRGLSGNTIYF
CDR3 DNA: TGTGCCTCAAGAGGGCTATCTGGAAACACCATATATTTT

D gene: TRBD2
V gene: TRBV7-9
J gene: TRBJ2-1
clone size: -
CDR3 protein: CASSLIAGSYNEQFF
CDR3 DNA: TGTGCCAGCAGCTTAATAGCGGGGAGCTACAATGAGCAGTTCTTC

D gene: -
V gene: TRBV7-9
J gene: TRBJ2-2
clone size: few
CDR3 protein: CASSRHPTGELFF
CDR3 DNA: TGTGCCAGCAGCCGTCACCCCACCGGGGAGCTGTTTTTT

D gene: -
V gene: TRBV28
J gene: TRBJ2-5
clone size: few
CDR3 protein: CASRMWGQGPETQYF
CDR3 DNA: TGTGCCAGCAGGATGTGGGGCCAGGGGCCAGAGACCCAGTACTTC

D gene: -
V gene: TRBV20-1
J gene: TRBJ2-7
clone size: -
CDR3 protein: CSARDGNEQYF
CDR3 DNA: TGCAGTGCTAGAGATGGGAACGAGCAGTACTTC

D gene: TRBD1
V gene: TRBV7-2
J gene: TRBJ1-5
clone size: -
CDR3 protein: CASSLVQGFGNQPQHF
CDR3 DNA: TGTGCCAGCAGCTTAGTACAGGGGTTCGGCAATCAGCCCCAGCATTTT

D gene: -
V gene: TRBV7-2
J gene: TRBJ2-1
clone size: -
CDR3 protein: CASSFRLRGDNEQFF
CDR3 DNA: TGTGCCAGCAGCTTTCGGTTGCGGGGTGATAATGAGCAGTTCTTC

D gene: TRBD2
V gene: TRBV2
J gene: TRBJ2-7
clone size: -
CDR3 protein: CASSGSGAYEQYF
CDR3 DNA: TGTGCCAGCAGTGGTAGCGGGGCCTACGAGCAGTACTTC

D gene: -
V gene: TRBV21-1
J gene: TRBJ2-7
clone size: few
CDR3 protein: CASSKGWPAEQYF
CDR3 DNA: TGTGCCAGCAGCAAAGGATGGCCGGCTGAGCAGTACTTC

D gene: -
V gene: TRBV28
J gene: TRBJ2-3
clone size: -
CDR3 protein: CASSDRDTQYF
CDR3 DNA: TGTGCCAGCAGTGACAGGGATACGCAGTATTTT

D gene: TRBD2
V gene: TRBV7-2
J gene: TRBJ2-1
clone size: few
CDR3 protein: CASSLVSGRKGEQFF
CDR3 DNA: TGTGCCAGCAGCTTAGTCAGCGGGAGGAAGGGTGAGCAGTTCTTC

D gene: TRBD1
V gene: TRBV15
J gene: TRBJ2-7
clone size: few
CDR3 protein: CATSRELGGLSYEQYF
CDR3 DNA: TGTGCCACCAGCAGAGAATTAGGGGGCCTCTCCTACGAGCAGTACTTC